Below, 31 T cell receptor beta chains from the same sample are listed, as sequenced in a study of human T cells and chemical hapten exposure. TCRdb reprocessed the RACE reads with MiXCR, giving one entry per CDR3 protein. The table has about 180,000 distinct CDR3 sequences, around 30% seen once; the top ten hold less than 3%. The time point here: pre-sensitization, week 0. Noted treatment: therapeutic diphenylcyclopropenone sensitization with weekly scalp DPC. The starting material was whole blood, obtained in connection with sensitization to the hapten diphenylcyclopropenone (DPC). These receptors were collected from a woman aged 25-40 years with alopecia areata. Some clones in this sample may be carry-over from other donors' samples.

The genes are TRBV20-1 and TRBJ2-1; no clear D gene. Trimming shortened V by 2 bases and J by 13 bases, and 15 bases separated the two germline ends. The germline gives CDR1 DFQATT, CDR2 SNEGSKA (reference sequence). The CDR3 covers 12 residues. CDR3 sequence: CSARSHQLLQFF. The CDR3 nucleotides are TGCAGTGCTAGATCCCACCAGCTGTTACAGTTCTTC.

The chain has TRBV20-1 and TRBJ2-5; D is perhaps TRBD1 (5 bases). Trimming pared 6 bases from V and 6 bases from J, leaving 14 bases between. There are 12 residues in the CDR3. Germline CDR1 DFQATT, CDR2 SNEGSKA (reference sequence). The CDR3 loop is CSAHPQGKTQYF. The CDR3 DNA follows: TGCAGTGCCCACCCTCAGGGAAAGACCCAGTACTTC.

The chain joins TRBV29-1 to TRBJ2-3, with TRBD1 matching 10 bases. The CDR3 runs to 14 residues. Trimming took 6 bases from V and 1 from J; bases not matched to a gene: 4. Per the germline V gene, CDR1 is SQVTM and CDR2 is ANQGSEA. The CDR3 here is CSVGTGDRTDTQYF. The CDR3 DNA follows: TGCAGCGTGGGGACAGGGGACCGCACAGATACGCAGTATTTT.

This clonotype has just a few counts. This chain uses TRBV20-1 with TRBJ2-7; TRBD2 matches at 9 bases. Unmatched junction bases numbered 6, after V lost 0 bases and J lost 3 bases. CDR3 length equals 15 residues. The germline CDR1 and CDR2 sequences are DFQATT and SNEGSKA (reference sequence). CDR3 nucleotide sequence: TGCAGTGCTAGAGATCCTAGGACTAGCGACTACGAGCAGTACTTC. This codes for CSARDPRTSDYEQYF.

This clonotype was found a few times. The rearrangement links TRBV20-1 to TRBJ2-1; D is unclear. Germline CDR1 is DFQATT and CDR2 is SNEGSKA (reference sequence). Trimming removed 0 bases at V and 9 bases at J, with 9 bases between. The CDR3 has 12 amino acids. The CDR3 coding sequence is TGCAGTGCTAGAGAAGGGCGAAGTGAGCAGTTCTTC. It translates to CSAREGRSEQFF.

CDR3 sequence: CSAGTRADTQYF. CDR3 bases: TGCAGTGCTGGGACTAGGGCGGATACGCAGTATTTT. The gene calls are TRBV20-1 and TRBJ2-3, with TRBD2 identical over 8 bases. The CDR3 covers 12 residues. V gave up 5 bases and J gave up 6 bases; unmatched junction bases: 4. Germline V gene data show CDR1 as DFQATT and CDR2 as SNEGSKA (reference sequence).

The CDR3 nucleotides read TGTGCCAGCAGCTTAGGGAAGGGCATTCAGTACTTC. Protein: CASSLGKGIQYF. The V gene is TRBV11-2, the J gene TRBJ2-4; the D is unclear. The CDR3 length is 12 residues. The V gene's germline CDR1 is SGHAT and CDR2 FQNNGV. The germline V and J ends were trimmed by 1 base and 9 bases, with 7 bases remaining between them.

The chain has TRBV15 and TRBJ2-6, with D possibly matching TRBD1 (6 bases). The CDR3 covers 14 residues. Germline values: CDR1 LNHNV, CDR2 YYDKDF (reference sequence). The V end was cut by 8 bases, the J end by 4 bases, with 12 bases between. The CDR3 spells CATSRGSGANVLTF. The CDR3, as DNA: TGTGCCACCTCCAGGGGTTCCGGGGCCAACGTCCTGACTTTC.

V usage is TRBV12-3 or TRBV12-4 and J usage is TRBJ1-1, with D possibly matching TRBD1 (6 bases). CDR3 length: 16 amino acids. Deletions cut 2 bases from V and 0 bases from J, with 13 bases between. In DNA form, the CDR3 reads TGTGCCAGCAGTTTATACTCAGGGGCTATGAACACTGAAGCTTTCTTT. Translation gives CASSLYSGAMNTEAFF.

This chain connects TRBV2 to TRBJ1-2; no clear D gene. Deletions cut 5 bases from V and 0 bases from J, with 7 bases between. The CDR3 totals 13 residues. CDR1 and CDR2 from the germline V gene are SNHLY and FYNNEI. The CDR3 DNA follows: TGTGCCAGCAGTACACATTCTAACTATGGCTACACCTTC. Protein: CASSTHSNYGYTF.

V is TRBV6-2 or TRBV6-3 and J is TRBJ2-1, with TRBD2 as a possible D gene (6 bases). CDR3 size: 14 residues. CDR1 is MNHEY and CDR2 is SVGEGT in the germline V gene. The V and J ends lost 2 bases and 9 bases respectively, with 14 bases between them. CDR3 loop: CASSYNAGKGEQFF. The CDR3, as DNA: TGTGCCAGCAGTTACAACGCGGGAAAGGGTGAGCAGTTCTTC.

This clonotype was detected a few times. The genes are TRBV11-2 and TRBJ2-7, with D unclear. V was pared by 5 bases and J by 3 bases, with 14 bases between. The CDR3 runs 14 residues. In germline, CDR1 is SGHAT, CDR2 FQNNGV. For the CDR3, the DNA is TGTGCCAGCAGCCCCGGATTCATGCTCTACGAGCAGTACTTC. Its protein is CASSPGFMLYEQYF.

This chain joins TRBV18 and TRBJ2-3; 13 bases match TRBD2. The trim removed 3 bases at V and 4 bases at J, leaving 4 bases unmatched. Per germline, CDR1 KGHSH and CDR2 LQKENI. This CDR3 is built from 16 residues. Here the CDR3 reads CASSPIGTSGADTQYF. The CDR3 DNA reads TGTGCCAGCTCACCGATCGGGACTAGCGGGGCAGATACGCAGTATTTT.

This chain connects TRBV12-3 or TRBV12-4 to TRBJ1-2; 12 positions match TRBD1. CDR3 size: 15 residues. V lost 4 bases to trimming and J lost 8 bases; unmatched junction nucleotides: 8. The DNA of the CDR3 is TGTGCCAGCAGTTCGCCGGGACAGGGGGCTGGAGGCTACACCTTC. As protein: CASSSPGQGAGGYTF.

The V call is TRBV18, the J call TRBJ2-3, with 11 nucleotides matching TRBD2. The junction had 4 bases not matched to a gene; V was cut back by 1 base and J by 4 bases. The germline V gene has CDR1 KGHSH and CDR2 LQKENI. This CDR3 spans 16 amino acids. The CDR3 DNA follows: TGTGCCAGCTCACCACTAACTAGCGGGAGCGCAGATACGCAGTATTTT. It yields the protein CASSPLTSGSADTQYF.

CDR3 in amino acids: CASSLRRGNTIYF. The CDR3 bases are TGTGCCAGCAGTTTACGCCGAGGAAACACCATATATTTT. The chain recombines TRBV27 with TRBJ1-3; unclear D gene. The CDR3 is made up of 13 amino acids. Germline V gene data show CDR1 as MNHEY and CDR2 as SMNVEV (reference sequence). Trimming shortened V by 2 bases and J by 4 bases, and 6 bases separated the two germline ends.

The sample holds a few counts of this clonotype. The V and J genes are TRBV9 and TRBJ1-6; tentative D call: TRBD1 (6 bases). Germline CDR1 SGDLS, CDR2 YYNGEE. CDR3 length: 15 residues. V was trimmed by 0 bases and J by 9 bases, leaving 13 bases between them. Here the CDR3 reads CASSVDGGESSPLHF. For the CDR3, the DNA is TGTGCCAGCAGCGTAGACGGGGGCGAAAGTTCACCCCTCCACTTT. The variable domain in full, with the rest retrieved from reference TRBV9 and TRBJ1-6, is DSGVTQTPKHLITATGQRVTLRCSPRSGDLSVYWYQQSLDQGLQFLIQYYNGEERAKGNILERFSAQQFPDLHSELNLSSLELGDSALYFCASSVDGGESSPLHFGNGTRLTVT.

The sample holds a few counts of this clonotype. The V call is TRBV28, the J call TRBJ2-2, with TRBD1 matching over 10 bases. This CDR3 contains 14 residues. The V segment lost 4 bases and the J segment 5 bases; nucleotides outside the gene matches: 1. Germline lookup yields CDR1 MDHEN and CDR2 SYDVKM. CDR3 protein: CASSSGQGTGELFF. Written as DNA, the CDR3 is TGTGCCAGCAGTTCGGGACAGGGGACCGGGGAGCTGTTTTTT. The full variable domain, rest sourced from reference TRBV28 and TRBJ2-2, is DVKVTQSSRYLVKRTGEKVFLECVQDMDHENMFWYRQDPGLGLRLIYFSYDVKMKEKGDIPEGYSVSREKKERFSLILESASTNQTSMYLCASSSGQGTGELFFGEGSRLTVL.

DNA of the CDR3: TGTGCCAGCAGCTTAGTTCAGGGGTCGTATAATTCACCCCTCCACTTT. Translated: CASSLVQGSYNSPLHF. The chain links TRBV11-2 to TRBJ1-6; tentative D call: TRBD1 (6 bases). The CDR3 sequence is 16 residues long. Germline CDR1 SGHAT, CDR2 FQNNGV. Trimming removed 1 base at V and 4 bases at J, with 11 bases between.

The CDR3 sequence: CASGRRTDTQYF. The CDR3 DNA sequence: TGTGCCAGTGGGAGGCGCACAGATACGCAGTATTTT. The rearrangement links TRBV28 to TRBJ2-3; TRBD2 might be the D (6 bases). The CDR3 contains 12 residues. Germline V lookup: CDR1 MDHEN, CDR2 SYDVKM. The V and J ends lost 9 bases and 1 base respectively, with 8 bases between them.

V and J are TRBV27 and TRBJ1-2, with D tentatively TRBD1 (5 bases). This CDR3 has 13 residues. V was pared by 2 bases and J by 7 bases, with 11 bases between. Per the germline V gene, CDR1 is MNHEY and CDR2 is SMNVEV (reference sequence). CDR3 region: CASSLAGVSGYTF. The CDR3 DNA follows: TGTGCCAGCAGTTTAGCGGGGGTCTCTGGCTACACCTTC.

This clonotype has only one observation. The junction does not match germline at one end; this may be a read error. This chain links TRBV5-6 with TRBJ2-3, with 10 nucleotides matching TRBD1. CDR1 and CDR2 (germline): SGHDT, YYEEEE. The CDR3 is made up of 12 amino acids. CDR3 residues: CASSFRDRGANF. The CDR3 DNA follows: TGTGCCAGCAGCTTCCGGGACAGGGGAGCAAATTTT.

This clonotype was seen a handful of times. V is TRBV7-2 and J is TRBJ2-5, with TRBD1 identical over 7 bases. This CDR3 has 13 residues. V trimming: 5 bases; J trimming: 5 bases; junction bases outside the gene matches: 5. Germline V gene sequence: CDR1 SGHTA, CDR2 FQGNSA. The CDR3 reads CASSTGTAETQYF. The CDR3 coding sequence is TGTGCCAGCAGCACGGGGACAGCCGAGACCCAGTACTTC.

This clonotype was found a few times. The chain has TRBV7-2 and TRBJ1-1, with no clear D. CDR1 is SGHTA, CDR2 FQGNSA, per germline. V was trimmed by 0 bases and J by 2 bases, leaving 7 bases between them. The CDR3 is 14 amino acids. CDR3 DNA sequence: TGTGCCAGCAGCTTAGCAGGGCACAACACTGAAGCTTTCTTT. It translates to CASSLAGHNTEAFF.

This clonotype was seen many times. The V call is TRBV13, the J call TRBJ1-5, with TRBD1 as a possible D gene (6 bases). The CDR3 has 15 amino acids. Germline loops: CDR1 PRHDT, CDR2 FYEKMQ (reference sequence). V was cut by 5 bases and J by 7 bases, with 18 bases left in between. The CDR3 region has the DNA TGTGCCAGCAGCCAAGGGCGGGGGCTGGGGCAGCCCCAGCATTTT. This gives the protein CASSQGRGLGQPQHF.

The V and J genes are TRBV15 and TRBJ2-1; D is uncertain. This CDR3 has 16 amino acids. The V end lost 1 base, the J end lost 9 bases, and 19 bases lay between the germline ends. The V gene's germline CDR1 is LNHNV and CDR2 YYDKDF (reference sequence). CDR3 in DNA: TGTGCCACCAGCAGAGTCCACATGCTATGGGTCAGTGAGCAGTTCTTC. Translation: CATSRVHMLWVSEQFF.

The chain employs TRBV28 and TRBJ1-1; D is unclear. Germline V lookup: CDR1 MDHEN, CDR2 SYDVKM. The CDR3 is made up of 14 amino acids. The V and J ends lost 5 bases and 0 bases respectively, with 10 bases between them. CDR3 bases: TGTGCCAGCAGTCCCGAAAGGGTGAACACTGAAGCTTTCTTT. Its protein is CASSPERVNTEAFF.

V and J are TRBV7-8 and TRBJ2-2; D may be TRBD2 (6 bases). V was cut by 5 bases and J by 3 bases, with 13 bases left in between. Germline V gene lookup returns CDR1 SGHVS and CDR2 FQNEAQ. CDR3 length: 15 amino acids. CDR3 sequence: CASSPGGSYTGELFF. The CDR3 bases are TGTGCCAGCAGCCCCGGGGGAAGTTACACCGGGGAGCTGTTTTTT.

The table lists this clonotype with a few counts. The chain carries TRBV5-1 and TRBJ2-7; 10 nucleotides line up with TRBD1. The V gene end was trimmed by 4 bases and the J gene end by 6 bases; junction bases not matched to a gene: 7. Per germline, CDR1 SGHRS and CDR2 YFSETQ. The CDR3 is 14 residues long. The CDR3 nucleotides are TGCGCCAGCAGCAAGCTTGACAGGGGGCGCGAGCAGTACTTC. The encoded protein is CASSKLDRGREQYF.

The genes are TRBV7-9 and TRBJ2-3, with 7 positions matching TRBD1. V was pared by 2 bases and J by 2 bases, with 13 bases of the junction left unmatched. Germline CDR1 reads SEHNR; CDR2 reads FQNEAQ (reference sequence). CDR3 length: 18 amino acids. The CDR3 loop is CASSLLRIVGTDTDTQYF. The CDR3 DNA reads TGTGCCAGCAGCTTATTAAGGATTGTAGGGACAGACACAGATACGCAGTATTTT.

This clonotype was recorded a few times. The rearrangement links TRBV29-1 to TRBJ2-7; tentatively, D is TRBD1 (6 bases). V was cut by 3 bases and J by 0 bases, with 12 bases left in between. The CDR3 has 14 residues. CDR1 and CDR2 from the germline V gene are SQVTM and ANQGSEA. DNA of the CDR3: TGCAGCGTTGAGGTCAGGGGAAGCTCCTACGAGCAGTACTTC. Protein: CSVEVRGSSYEQYF.